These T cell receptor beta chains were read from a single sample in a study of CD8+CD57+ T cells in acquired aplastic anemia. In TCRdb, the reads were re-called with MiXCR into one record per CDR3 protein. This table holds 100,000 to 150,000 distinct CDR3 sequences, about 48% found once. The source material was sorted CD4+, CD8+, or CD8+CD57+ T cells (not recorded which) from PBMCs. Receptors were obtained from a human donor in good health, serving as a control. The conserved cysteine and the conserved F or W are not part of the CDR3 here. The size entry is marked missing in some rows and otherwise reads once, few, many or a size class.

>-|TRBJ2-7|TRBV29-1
SVGRGDRYEQY
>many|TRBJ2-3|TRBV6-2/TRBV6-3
ASSYGLAGNTDTQY
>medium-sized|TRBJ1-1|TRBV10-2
ASSGTTNTEAF
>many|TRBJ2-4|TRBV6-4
ASSDSRLAVLAKNIQY
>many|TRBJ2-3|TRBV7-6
ASSLGQTTDTQY
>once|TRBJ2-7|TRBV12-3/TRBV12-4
ASSLREEVYEQY
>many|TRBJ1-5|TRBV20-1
SAHGGFSNQPQH
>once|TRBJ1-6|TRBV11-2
ASSPRTGGPYNSPLH
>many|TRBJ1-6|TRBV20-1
SARRGQGSSSYNSPLH
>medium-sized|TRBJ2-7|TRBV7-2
ASSQQTGGSYEQY
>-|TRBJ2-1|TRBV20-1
SARATSGRRNEQF
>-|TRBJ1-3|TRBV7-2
ASSHLTAKGNTIY
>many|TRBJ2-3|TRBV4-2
ASSQGGQGRVDTQY
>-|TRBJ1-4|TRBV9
ASSVEGQGGEKLF
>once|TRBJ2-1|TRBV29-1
SVVGGRGVNEQF
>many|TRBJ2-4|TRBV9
ASSGLGGYIQY
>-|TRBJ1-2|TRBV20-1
SARDITGQFNYGYT
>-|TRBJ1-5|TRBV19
ATGAGTSGGNQPQH
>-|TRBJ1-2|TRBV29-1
SVPRGQGDGYT
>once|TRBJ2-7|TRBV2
ASCARQGSYEQY
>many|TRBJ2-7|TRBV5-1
ASSFSGGADEQY
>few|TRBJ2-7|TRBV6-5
ASSSDGSSYEQY